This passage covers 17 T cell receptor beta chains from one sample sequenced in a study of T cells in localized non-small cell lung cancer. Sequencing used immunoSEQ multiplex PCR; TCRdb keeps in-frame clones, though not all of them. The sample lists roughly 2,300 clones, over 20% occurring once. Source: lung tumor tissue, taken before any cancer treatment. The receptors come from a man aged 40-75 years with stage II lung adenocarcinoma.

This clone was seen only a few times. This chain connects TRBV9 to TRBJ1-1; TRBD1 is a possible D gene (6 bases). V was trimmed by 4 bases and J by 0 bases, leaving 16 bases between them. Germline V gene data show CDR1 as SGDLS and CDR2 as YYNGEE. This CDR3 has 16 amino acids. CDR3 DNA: TGTGCCAGCAGCCCCAGGGGTATAACGATGAACACTGAAGCTTTCTTT. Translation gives CASSPRGITMNTEAFF.

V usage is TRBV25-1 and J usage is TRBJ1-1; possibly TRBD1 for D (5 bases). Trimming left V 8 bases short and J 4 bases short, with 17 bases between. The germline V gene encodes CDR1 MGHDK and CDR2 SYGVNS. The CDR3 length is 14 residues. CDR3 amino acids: CASSGMGRSTEAFF. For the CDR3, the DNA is TGTGCCAGCTCGGGCATGGGGCGATCCACTGAAGCTTTCTTT.

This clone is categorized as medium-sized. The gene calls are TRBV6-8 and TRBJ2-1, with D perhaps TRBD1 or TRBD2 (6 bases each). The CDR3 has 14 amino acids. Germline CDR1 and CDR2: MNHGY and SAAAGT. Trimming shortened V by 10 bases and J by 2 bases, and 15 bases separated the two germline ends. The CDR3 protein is CATRGRGTYNEQFF. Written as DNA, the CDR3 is TGTGCCACCCGGGGGCGGGGTACCTACAATGAGCAGTTCTTC.

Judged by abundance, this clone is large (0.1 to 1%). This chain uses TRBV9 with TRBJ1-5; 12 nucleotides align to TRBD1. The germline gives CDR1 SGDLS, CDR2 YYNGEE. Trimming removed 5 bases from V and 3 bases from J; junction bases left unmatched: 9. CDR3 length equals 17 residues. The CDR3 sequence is CASSLGQGAAHNQPQHF. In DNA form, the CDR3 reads TGTGCCAGCAGTTTGGGACAGGGGGCGGCCCACAATCAGCCCCAGCATTTT.

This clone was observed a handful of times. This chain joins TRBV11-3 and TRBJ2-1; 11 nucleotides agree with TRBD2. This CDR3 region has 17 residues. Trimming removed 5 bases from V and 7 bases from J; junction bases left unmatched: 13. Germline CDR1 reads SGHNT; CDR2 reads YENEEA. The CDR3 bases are TGTGCCAGCAGCCCCAAGACTAGCGGGGTTTCCCTGAATGAGCAGTTCTTC. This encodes CASSPKTSGVSLNEQFF.

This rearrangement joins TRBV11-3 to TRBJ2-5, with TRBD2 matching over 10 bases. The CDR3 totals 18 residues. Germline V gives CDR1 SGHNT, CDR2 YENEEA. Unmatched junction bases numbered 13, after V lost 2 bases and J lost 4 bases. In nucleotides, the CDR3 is TGTGCCAGCAGCTTATGGGGAGACCTAGCGGGGGTGGGAGAGACCCAGTACTTC. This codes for CASSLWGDLAGVGETQYF.

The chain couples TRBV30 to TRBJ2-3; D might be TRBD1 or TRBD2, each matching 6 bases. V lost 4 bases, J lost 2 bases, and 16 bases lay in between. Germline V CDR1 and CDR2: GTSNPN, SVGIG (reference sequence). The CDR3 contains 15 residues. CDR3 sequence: CAWTALGGFTDTQYF. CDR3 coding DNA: TGTGCCTGGACCGCCCTGGGGGGCTTCACAGATACGCAGTATTTT.

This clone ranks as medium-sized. As DNA, the CDR3 is TGTGCCAGCAGCTTGGGGGGTCTGGGCACCGGGGAGCTGTTTTTT. Amino acid sequence: CASSLGGLGTGELFF. The V call is TRBV11-3, the J call TRBJ2-2; D perhaps matches TRBD2 (6 bases). CDR3 length equals 15 residues. CDR1 is SGHNT and CDR2 is YENEEA in the germline V gene. With 3 bases removed from V and 4 bases from J, the gap between germline ends came to 12 bases.

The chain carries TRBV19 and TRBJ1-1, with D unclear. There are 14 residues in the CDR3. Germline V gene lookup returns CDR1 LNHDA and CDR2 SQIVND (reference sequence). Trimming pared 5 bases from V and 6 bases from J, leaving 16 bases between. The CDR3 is CASSQRLAFPEAFF. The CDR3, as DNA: TGTGCCAGTAGTCAACGTCTGGCCTTCCCTGAAGCTTTCTTT.

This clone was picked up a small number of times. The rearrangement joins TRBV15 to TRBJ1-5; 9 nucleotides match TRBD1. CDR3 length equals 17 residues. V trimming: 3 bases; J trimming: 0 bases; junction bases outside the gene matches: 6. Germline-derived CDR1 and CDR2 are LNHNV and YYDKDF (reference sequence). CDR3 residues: CATSRAGQGYSNQPQHF. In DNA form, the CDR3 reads TGTGCCACCAGCAGGGCGGGACAGGGATATAGCAATCAGCCCCAGCATTTT.

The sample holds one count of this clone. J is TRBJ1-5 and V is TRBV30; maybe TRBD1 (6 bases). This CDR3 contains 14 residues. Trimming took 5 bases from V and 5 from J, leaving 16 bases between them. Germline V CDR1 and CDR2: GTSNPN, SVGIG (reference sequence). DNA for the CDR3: TGTGCCTGGGCAGGGGACCTCGGGCATCAGCCCCAGCATTTT. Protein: CAWAGDLGHQPQHF.

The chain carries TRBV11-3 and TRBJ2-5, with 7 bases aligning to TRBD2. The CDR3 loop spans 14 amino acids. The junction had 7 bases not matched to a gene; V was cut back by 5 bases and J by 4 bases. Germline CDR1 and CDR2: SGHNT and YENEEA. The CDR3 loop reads CASSRGGLIETQYF. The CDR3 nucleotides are TGTGCCAGCAGCCGCGGGGGACTGATAGAGACCCAGTACTTC.

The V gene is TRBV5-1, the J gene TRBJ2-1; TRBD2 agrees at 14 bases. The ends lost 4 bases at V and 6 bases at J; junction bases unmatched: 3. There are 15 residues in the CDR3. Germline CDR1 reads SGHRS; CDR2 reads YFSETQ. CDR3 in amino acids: CASSLGTSGSNEQFF. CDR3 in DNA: TGCGCCAGCAGCCTAGGGACTAGCGGGAGCAATGAGCAGTTCTTC.

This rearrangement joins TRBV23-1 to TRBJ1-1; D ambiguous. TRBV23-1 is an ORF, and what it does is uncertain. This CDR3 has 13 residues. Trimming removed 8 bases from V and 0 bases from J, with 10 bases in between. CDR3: CASVDLMNTEAFF. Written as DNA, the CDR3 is TGCGCCAGCGTCGATCTCATGAACACTGAAGCTTTCTTT.

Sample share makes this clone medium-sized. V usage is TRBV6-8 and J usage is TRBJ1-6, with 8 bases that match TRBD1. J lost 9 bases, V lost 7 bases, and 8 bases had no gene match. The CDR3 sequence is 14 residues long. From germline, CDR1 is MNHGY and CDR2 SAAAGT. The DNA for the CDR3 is TGTGCCAGCACCCCCGAGGACAGGGTTTCACCCCTCCACTTT. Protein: CASTPEDRVSPLHF.

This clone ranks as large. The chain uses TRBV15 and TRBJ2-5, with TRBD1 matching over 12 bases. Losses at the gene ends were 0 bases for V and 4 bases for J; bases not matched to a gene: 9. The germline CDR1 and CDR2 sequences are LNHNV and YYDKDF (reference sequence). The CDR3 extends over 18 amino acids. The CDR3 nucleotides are TGTGCCACCAGCAGAGATCGTGGGACAGGGGGCGAGGGAGAGACCCAGTACTTC. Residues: CATSRDRGTGGEGETQYF. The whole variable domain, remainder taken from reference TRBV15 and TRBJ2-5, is DAMVIQNPRYQVTQFGKPVTLSCSQTLNHNVMYWYQQKSSQAPKLLFHYYDKDFNNEADTPDNFQSRRPNTSFCFLDIRSPGLGDTAMYLCATSRDRGTGGEGETQYFGPGTRLLVL.

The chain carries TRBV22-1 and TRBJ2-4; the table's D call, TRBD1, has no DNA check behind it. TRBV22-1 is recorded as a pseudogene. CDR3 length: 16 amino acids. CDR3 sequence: CASSGTRGRGINIQYF. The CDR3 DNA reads TGTGCCAGCAGTGGTACGAGGGGGCGCGGGATAAACATTCAGTACTTC.